A selection of T cell receptor beta chains follows, all from one sample in a study of CD8+CD57+ T cells in acquired aplastic anemia. TCRdb reprocessed the reads via MiXCR and lists one record per CDR3 protein. In the table there are 200,000 or so distinct CDR3 sequences, less than 65% of which are singletons. The sequenced material came from sorted CD4+, CD8+, or CD8+CD57+ T cells (not recorded which) from PBMCs. The source of these receptors is a human donor with severe aplastic anemia or a healthy control (not recorded which). Each CDR3 is given with its conserved first and last residue. Fields, in order: J gene, clone size, V gene, D gene, CDR3 protein, CDR3 DNA. A D gene is named only where the DNA matches it firmly. Not every row has a clone size; where given, it reads once, few, many or a size class.

TRBJ2-1,-,TRBV5-6,TRBD1,CASSFYGQVEYNEQFF,TGTGCCAGCAGCTTCTACGGACAGGTGGAGTACAATGAGCAGTTCTTC
TRBJ2-3,-,TRBV19,-,CASTQYDTQYF,TGTGCCAGTACCCAATACGATACGCAGTATTTT
TRBJ2-5,few,TRBV29-1,TRBD1,CSAYRGPETQYF,TGCAGCGCGTACAGGGGGCCAGAGACCCAGTACTTC
TRBJ2-1,-,TRBV19,TRBD1,CASSIRQGANNEQFF,TGTGCCAGTAGTATACGTCAGGGGGCGAATAATGAGCAGTTCTTC
TRBJ2-7,-,TRBV5-1,TRBD2,CASSTTSAGSYEQYF,TGCGCCAGCAGCACTACTAGCGCGGGATCCTACGAGCAGTACTTC
TRBJ1-4,-,TRBV15,-,CATSREKREKLFF,TGTGCCACCAGCAGAGAAAAGCGTGAAAAACTGTTTTTT
TRBJ1-3,-,TRBV30,-,CAWSELVGTGNTIYF,TGTGCCTGGAGTGAGTTAGTAGGGACTGGAAACACCATATATTTT
TRBJ1-1,few,TRBV27,-,CASSFAGNTEAFF,TGTGCCAGCAGTTTTGCGGGGAACACTGAAGCTTTCTTT
TRBJ1-6,-,TRBV19,-,CAPSLVVGSPLHF,TGTGCTCCCAGCCTGGTGGTCGGTTCACCCCTCCACTTT
TRBJ2-5,-,TRBV7-3,TRBD1,CASSFRGQGPQETQYF,TGTGCCAGCAGCTTCAGAGGACAGGGTCCTCAAGAGACCCAGTACTTC
TRBJ2-7,-,TRBV19,TRBD1,CASSNTGGTYEQYF,TGTGCCAGTAGTAATACAGGGGGAACCTACGAGCAGTACTTC
TRBJ2-1,-,TRBV7-9,TRBD1,CASSLAAGGDRETQSEQFF,TGTGCCAGCAGCTTAGCTGCCGGAGGGGACAGGGAAACACAAAGTGAGCAGTTCTTC
TRBJ1-1,many,TRBV5-6,-,CASSPVFGGGTEAFF,TGTGCCAGCAGCCCCGTGTTCGGCGGGGGCACTGAAGCTTTCTTT
TRBJ2-5,-,TRBV24-1,TRBD2,CATSDPGLAGQETQYF,TGTGCCACCAGTGATCCGGGACTAGCGGGACAAGAGACCCAGTACTTC
TRBJ1-2,many,TRBV4-2,-,CASSPRTGIYGYTF,TGTGCCAGCAGCCCGAGGACGGGGATCTATGGCTACACCTTC
TRBJ2-7,few,TRBV7-6,TRBD1,CASSPIGQESYEQYF,TGTGCCAGCAGCCCCATCGGACAGGAGTCCTACGAGCAGTACTTC
TRBJ1-1,-,TRBV20-1,-,CSARNLMNTEAFF,TGCAGTGCTAGAAACCTCATGAACACTGAAGCTTTCTTT
TRBJ1-1,-,TRBV7-8,TRBD1,CASSSRQGAFF,TGTGCCAGCAGCTCCAGACAGGGAGCTTTCTTT
TRBJ2-3,-,TRBV7-2,TRBD2,CASSTIAGGRTDTQYF,TGTGCCAGCAGCACGATAGCGGGAGGGCGTACAGATACGCAGTATTTT
TRBJ1-2,-,TRBV20-1,-,CSAGTGGARGYTF,TGCAGTGCTGGGACCGGGGGGGCTCGTGGCTACACCTTC